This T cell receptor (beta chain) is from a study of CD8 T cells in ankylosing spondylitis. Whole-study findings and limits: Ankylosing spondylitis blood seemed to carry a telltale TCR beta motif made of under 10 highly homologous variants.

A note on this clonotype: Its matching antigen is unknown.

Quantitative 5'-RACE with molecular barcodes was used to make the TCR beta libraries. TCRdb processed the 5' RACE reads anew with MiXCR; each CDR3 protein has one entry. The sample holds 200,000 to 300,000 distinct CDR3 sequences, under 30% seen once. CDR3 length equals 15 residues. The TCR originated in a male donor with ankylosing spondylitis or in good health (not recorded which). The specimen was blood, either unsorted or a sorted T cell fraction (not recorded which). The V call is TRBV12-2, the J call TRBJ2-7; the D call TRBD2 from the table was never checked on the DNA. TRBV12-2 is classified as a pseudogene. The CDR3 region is CASRPRGVMGSEQYF. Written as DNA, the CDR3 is TGTGCAAGTCGCCCCCGCGGAGTAATGGGAAGCGAGCAGTACTTC.